This T cell receptor beta chain was identified during a study of shared clonotypes between healthy human individuals. Looking at the study overall: CD4 naive and memory got three plates each, CD8 naive two, CD8 memory one.

Original handling: ImmunoSEQ sequences covered only the junction and lacked quality scores; filtering therefore differed. Data came from immunoSEQ multiplex PCR; TCRdb stores just in-frame clones and leaves some out. V, J and clone size were drawn from that table, and D and trimming were deduced from the DNA. The sample holds 2 million or so clones, approximately 95% seen once. Note on this clone: The antigen is undetermined.

CD45RO-negative cells were positively selected for CCR7, leaving out terminally differentiated effector memory CD45RA+ cells. Among the donors, all were Caucasian adults who lived in Nashville, Tennessee. The CDR3 has 15 amino acids. Trimming removed 4 bases from V and 8 bases from J, with 21 bases in between. Germline V lookup: CDR1 SGHNT, CDR2 YYREEE (reference sequence). Broader study findings: Sampling covered blood only; tissue repertoires likely differ.

The gene calls are TRBV5-4 and TRBJ1-1; D gene ambiguous. The receptor's source is a man younger than 35 in good health. Input material: naive CD8+ T cells sorted from blood. As DNA, the CDR3 is TGTGCCAGCAGCCAAGACCGAGGGCAGATTGAAGAAGCTTTCTTT. Translated, it gives CASSQDRGQIEEAFF. Based on the CDR3 plus reference TRBV5-4 and TRBJ1-1, the full variable domain is ETGVTQSPTHLIKTRGQQVTLRCSSQSGHNTVSWYQQALGQGPQFIFQYYREEENGRGNFPPRFSGLQFPNYSSELNVNALELDDSALYLCASSQDRGQIEEAFFGQGTRLTVV.